This TCR beta chain originates from a study of cytomegalovirus exposure and HLA in healthy donors. In germline, CDR1 is SNHLY, CDR2 FYNNEI. Between the trimmed V and J ends, which lost 5 bases and 3 bases, there was a span of 13 bases. The CDR3 is made up of 14 amino acids. Comments on this clone: Antigen specificity is unknown.

Study results and caveats: Trimming of TCR beta V- and J-genes showed a link, identified in a later analysis, to a missense DCLRE1C variant. Rarity marked most TCR sequences, yet some public TCRs occurred in many donors. Fewer N-insertions than the approximately 700-donor mean were reportedly shown by an Asian-associated ancestry cluster in a later analysis. Cytomegalovirus-associated TCR beta chains were listed, numbering 164.

The PCR had 60 Vbeta and 13 Jbeta primers. Clones were read by immunoSEQ multiplex PCR, and TCRdb kept only the in-frame ones, dropping some. The ten most abundant clones cover under 2.5% of a sample with about 160,000 clones. V gene TRBV2 combines with J gene TRBJ1-2; unclear D gene. The receptor was derived from a man aged 30 to 39 in good health and CMV-seronegative. Input material: PBMCs. The CDR3 spells CASSSDKSYYGYTF. As DNA, the CDR3 is TGTGCCAGCAGTTCCGACAAGTCCTACTATGGCTACACCTTC. The full variable domain, in which reference TRBV2 and TRBJ1-2 provide the parts outside the CDR3, is EPEVTQTPSHQVTQMGQEVILRCVPISNHLYFYWYRQILGQKVEFLVSFYNNEISEKSEIFDDQFSVERPDGSNFTLKIRSTKLEDSAMYFCASSSDKSYYGYTFGSGTRLTVV.